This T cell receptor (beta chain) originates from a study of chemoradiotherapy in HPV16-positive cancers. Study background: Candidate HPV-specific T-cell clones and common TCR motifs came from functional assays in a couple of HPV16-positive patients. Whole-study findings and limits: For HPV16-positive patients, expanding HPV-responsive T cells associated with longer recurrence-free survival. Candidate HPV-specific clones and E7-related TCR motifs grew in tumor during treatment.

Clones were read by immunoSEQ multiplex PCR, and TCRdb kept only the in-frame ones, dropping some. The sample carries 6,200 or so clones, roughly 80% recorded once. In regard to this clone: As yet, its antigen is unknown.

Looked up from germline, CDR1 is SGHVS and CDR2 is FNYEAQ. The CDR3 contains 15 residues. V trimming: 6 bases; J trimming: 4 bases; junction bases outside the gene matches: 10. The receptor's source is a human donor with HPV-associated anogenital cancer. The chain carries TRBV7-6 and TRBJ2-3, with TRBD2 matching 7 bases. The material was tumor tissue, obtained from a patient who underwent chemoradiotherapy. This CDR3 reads CASSTQAGWADTQYF. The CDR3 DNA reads TGTGCCAGCAGTACCCAAGCGGGGTGGGCAGATACGCAGTATTTT.